The TCR beta chain described here comes from a study of T-cell memory formation after mild COVID-19 (dated by TCRdb to the early 2020s). A note on the overall study: TCR sequence clusters from the two donors were found to be largely donor specific. In a couple of donors, T-cell clones that expanded and contracted after mild COVID-19 were tracked by sequencing TCRalpha and TCRbeta repertoires over time. Two young, previously healthy adult volunteers made up the cohort, one male and one female.

Sequencing was performed on an Illumina NovaSeq 6000. Using 5'RACE with constant-segment primers, TCRalpha and TCRbeta cDNA libraries were constructed, with sample barcodes and unique molecular identifiers added in the process. RNA was extracted from every sample with Trizol reagent. Library amplification was performed in two PCR steps, and a second sample barcode and Illumina TruSeq adapters were introduced in the second step. The libraries were sequenced on an Illumina NovaSeq using 2 x 150 bp paired-end reads. Per the original workflow: Demultiplexing of reads and collapsing into UMI-guided consensus sequences were performed with migec v1.2.7. Using mixcr v2.1.11, UMI consensuses were aligned to TRA and TRB V and J templates and then assembled into clonotypes. A clonotype was counted as expanded or contracted only if both edgeR and NoisET called the change significant, with noise models trained on biological replicates. For edgeR calls, the cutoffs were a false discovery rate-adjusted p below 0.01 and a log2 fold-change threshold of 1. As an exploratory analysis of dynamics, PCA with hierarchical clustering was applied to max-normalized trajectories of the 1000 most abundant clonotypes. Separately sequenced CD4+ and CD8+ repertoires were used to assign a CD4 or CD8 phenotype to each responding clone. TCRdb reran the public reads through fastp at Q25 and MiXCR, keeping productive beta chains. For every CDR3 protein sequence, its rows merge into one entry that carries the most common genes and DNA. The V and J calls come from TCRdb's annotation, not from the publication. This sample has 400,000 to 500,000 distinct CDR3 sequences in its table, and 20% to 25% of those were observed once. The ten top clones hold roughly 8.9% of the sample.

In the case of this clonotype: This receptor's antigen is unknown. Base-call qualities are not available, and no considerably larger clone is one nucleotide away.

What the research found in general, with its limitations: Contracting CD4+ clones turned up mainly in the CM and EM memory subsets, whereas EMRA was where CD8+ clones were enriched. Some responding clones were detected in pre-infection memory, which suggested that pre-existing cross-reactive memory T cells had joined the SARS-CoV-2 response. Clones contracting from day 15 to 85 had balanced CD4/CD8 phenotypes, while a second wave expanding from day 15 to 37 was biased towards CD4+. Only two mild cases were covered in the study, and larger cohorts including severe cases with pre-infection samples were considered necessary. The second-wave clones that peaked on day 37 were not confirmed to be SARS-CoV-2 specific.

PBMCs were isolated by Ficoll-Paque density gradient centrifugation. The V end loses 7 bases and the J end loses 4 bases, and a stretch of 20 bases separates them. Reading from cysteine to phenylalanine, the CDR3 counts 15 amino acids. Only the CDR3 region is kept as DNA, spanning 45 bases read in frame from base 1. The germline V gene encodes CDR1 SGHNT and CDR2 YYREEE (reference sequence). This chain joins TRBV5-4 to TRBJ1-2; the D gene cannot be resolved reliably. This TCR derives from an adult woman who had mild COVID-19 (a few samples of this study predate the infection). The sample titles of this study are shuffled in the database, so cell type and time point are left out; the donor was told from shared clones. The sample consisted of PBMCs or a T cell subset sorted from them (not recorded which). The DNA sequence is TGTGCCAGCTATGCCCTGGGAGGGCGCTTCTATGGCTACACCTTC. This is translated as CASYALGGRFYGYTF.